This T cell receptor (beta chain) comes out of a study of CD8+CD57+ T cells in acquired aplastic anemia. Study background: Average DNA yield from sorted CD4+ and CD8+ cells was approximately 3.2 ug. Healthy-donor CD4+ cells averaged about 9.9 million reads. Whole-study results and caveats: In common between the patients and the controls were twenty-nine CD8+ CDR3 sequences. Patient and control CD8+ Simpson's diversity was not significantly different.

Genomic DNA was employed as the template in profiling TCR beta VDJ and CDR3. TCRdb fed the reads into MiXCR, producing one record per CDR3 protein. The data contain some 210,000 distinct CDR3 sequences, over 60% of them singletons. Trimming removed 5 bases from V and 5 bases from J; junction bases left unmatched: 7. The CDR3 extends over 14 amino acids. CDR1 is SGHTA, CDR2 FQGNSA, per germline. Remarks on this clonotype: Its antigen remains unidentified.

This receptor was identified in a human donor in good health. Specimen: sorted CD4+, CD8+, or CD8+CD57+ T cells (not recorded which) from PBMCs. This sequence joins TRBV7-2 and TRBJ2-5, with TRBD1 identical over 8 bases. The CDR3 is CASSKATGDETQYF. As DNA, the CDR3 is TGTGCCAGCAGCAAAGCGACAGGGGACGAGACCCAGTACTTC.